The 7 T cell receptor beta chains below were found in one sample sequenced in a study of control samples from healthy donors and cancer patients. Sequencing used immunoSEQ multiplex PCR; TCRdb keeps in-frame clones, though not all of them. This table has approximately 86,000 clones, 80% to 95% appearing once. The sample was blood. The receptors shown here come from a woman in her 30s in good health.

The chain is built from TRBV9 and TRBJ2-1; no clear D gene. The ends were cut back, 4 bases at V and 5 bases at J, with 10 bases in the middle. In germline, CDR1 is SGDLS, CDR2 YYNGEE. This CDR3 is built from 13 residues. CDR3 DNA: TGTGCCAGCAGCCTACGCGTCGACAATGAGCAGTTCTTC. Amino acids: CASSLRVDNEQFF.

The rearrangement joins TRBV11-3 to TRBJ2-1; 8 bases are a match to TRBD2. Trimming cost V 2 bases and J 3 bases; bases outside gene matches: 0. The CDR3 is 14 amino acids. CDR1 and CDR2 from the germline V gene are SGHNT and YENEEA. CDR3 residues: CASSLTSGYNEQFF. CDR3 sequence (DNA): TGTGCCAGCAGCTTAACTAGCGGCTACAATGAGCAGTTCTTC.

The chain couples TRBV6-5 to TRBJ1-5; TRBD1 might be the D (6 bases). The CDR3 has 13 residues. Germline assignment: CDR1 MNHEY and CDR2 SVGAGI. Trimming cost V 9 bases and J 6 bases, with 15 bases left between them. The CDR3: CASTTGSRQPQHF. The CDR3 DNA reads TGTGCCAGTACAACAGGGAGCCGTCAGCCCCAGCATTTT.

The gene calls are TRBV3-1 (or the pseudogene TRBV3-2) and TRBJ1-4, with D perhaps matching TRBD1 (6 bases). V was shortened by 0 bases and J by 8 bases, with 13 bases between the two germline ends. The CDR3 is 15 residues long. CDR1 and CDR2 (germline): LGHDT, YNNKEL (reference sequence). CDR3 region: CASSQEGAGGEKLFF. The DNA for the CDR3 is TGTGCCAGCAGCCAAGAAGGGGCCGGGGGCGAAAAACTGTTTTTT.

The CDR3 reads CASSPLGLVGEKLFF. The CDR3, as DNA: TGTGCCAGCAGCCCCCTCGGGTTAGTTGGAGAAAAACTGTTTTTT. V gene TRBV7-8 combines with J gene TRBJ1-4, with D unclear. V lost 5 bases to trimming and J lost 8 bases, with 18 bases between them. The germline gives CDR1 SGHVS, CDR2 FQNEAQ. The CDR3 spans 15 residues.

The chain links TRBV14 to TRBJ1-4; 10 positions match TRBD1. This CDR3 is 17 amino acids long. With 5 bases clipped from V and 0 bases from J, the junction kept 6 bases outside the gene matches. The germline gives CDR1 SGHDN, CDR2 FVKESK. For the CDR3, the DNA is TGTGCCAGCAGCTCGGACAGGGGGGCTGCAACTAATGAAAAACTGTTTTTT. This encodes CASSSDRGAATNEKLFF.

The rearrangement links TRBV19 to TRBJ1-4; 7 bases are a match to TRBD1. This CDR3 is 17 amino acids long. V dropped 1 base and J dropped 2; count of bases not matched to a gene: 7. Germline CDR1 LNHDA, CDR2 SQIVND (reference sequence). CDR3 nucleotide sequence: TGTGCCAGTAGTATAGTGAGGGGGCTGCGGACTAATGAAAAACTGTTTTTT. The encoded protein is CASSIVRGLRTNEKLFF.